This paragraph reports one T cell receptor (beta chain). Its target is unknown. Each CDR3 protein gets one entry after TCRdb re-called the 5' RACE reads with MiXCR. The sample has some 40,000 distinct CDR3 sequences, approximately 31% seen once. This CDR3 is 15 amino acids long. In germline, CDR1 is MNHEY, CDR2 SMNVEV (reference sequence). Trimming stripped 2 bases from V and 6 bases from J, with 15 bases between. CD4+CD45RO+CD25- cells were isolated as memory CD4+ T cells. Study-wide results and caveats: Greatest tumor Treg TCR overlap was with tumor naive CD4+ cells.

The sequencing input was memory CD4+ T cells sorted from a lymph node. Documented subset: memory CD4+ T cells, CD4+CD45RO+CD25-. This chain links TRBV27 with TRBJ2-3, with D tentatively TRBD1 (5 bases). The TCR was taken from a female donor with breast cancer. For the CDR3, the DNA is TGTGCCAGCAGTTTACTCGGCAGGGTCGGTGATACGCAGTATTTT. This translates into CASSLLGRVGDTQYF.